The 23 T cell receptor beta chains in this list originate from one sample, sequenced in a study of T-cell reconstitution after alpha-beta-depleted transplantation in children. A TCRbeta library incorporating unique molecular identifiers was prepared. TCRdb re-derived calls from the PCR reads in MiXCR, one entry per CDR3 protein. The table includes about 540,000 distinct CDR3 sequences, about 16% detected once. The sequences come from PBMCs from the stem cell graft donor, collected from the stem cell graft. These TCRs come from a human donor who donated a stem cell graft to a child with acute lymphoblastic leukemia.

V usage is TRBV7-3 and J usage is TRBJ2-2, with TRBD2 matching over 11 bases. The CDR3 loop spans 17 amino acids. Trimming cost V 2 bases and J 6 bases; bases outside gene matches: 8. CDR1 is SGHTA, CDR2 FQGTGA, per germline. The CDR3 DNA sequence: TGTGCCAGCAGCTTACAGACTAGCGGGATAGGCGCCGGGGAGCTGTTTTTT. Translation gives CASSLQTSGIGAGELFF.

This clonotype came up a few times. This chain uses TRBV7-8 with TRBJ2-3; TRBD2 aligns across 14 bases. Germline CDR1 and CDR2: SGHVS and FQNEAQ. The CDR3 consists of 18 residues. After removal of 5 bases from V and 0 bases from J, the junction contained 7 bases not matched to a gene. This CDR3 reads CASSLGTSGRPSTDTQYF. For the CDR3, the DNA is TGTGCCAGCAGCCTAGGGACTAGCGGGAGACCTAGCACAGATACGCAGTATTTT.

This chain joins TRBV11-2 and TRBJ2-1, with 8 bases identical to TRBD2. The CDR3 covers 17 residues. Per the germline V gene, CDR1 is SGHAT and CDR2 is FQNNGV. The ends lost 4 bases at V and 0 bases at J; junction bases unmatched: 8. The CDR3 DNA follows: TGTGCCAGCAGCTGGAAAAAAGGGACTAGCTCCTACAATGAGCAGTTCTTC. It translates to CASSWKKGTSSYNEQFF.

V usage is TRBV6-1 and J usage is TRBJ2-2, with TRBD2 as a possible D gene (5 bases). With 8 bases removed from V and 7 bases from J, the gap between germline ends came to 17 bases. Per the germline V gene, CDR1 is MNHNS and CDR2 is SASEGT. The CDR3 contains 14 residues. The CDR3 nucleotides read TGTGCCAGCGGAGGAGACTCCTTCAACGGGGAGCTGTTTTTT. Protein: CASGGDSFNGELFF.

There are a few counts of this clonotype. The chain links TRBV4-2 to TRBJ2-3; 15 bases match TRBD2. The V segment lost 4 bases and the J segment 4 bases; nucleotides outside the gene matches: 6. The CDR3 consists of 17 residues. Germline CDR1 is LGHNA and CDR2 is YNFKEQ. CDR3 nucleotides: TGTGCCAGCAGCCGGACTAGCGGGGGGGAGGGGTCAGATACGCAGTATTTT. It translates to CASSRTSGGEGSDTQYF.

V usage is TRBV5-1 and J usage is TRBJ2-7, with D unclear. The CDR3 covers 10 residues. V lost 5 bases to trimming and J lost 3 bases, with 3 bases between them. The V gene's germline CDR1 is SGHRS and CDR2 YFSETQ. CDR3: CASRNYEQYF. The CDR3 region has the DNA TGCGCCAGCAGGAACTACGAGCAGTACTTC.

The chain links TRBV18 to TRBJ1-5; the D is unclear. The CDR3 loop spans 15 amino acids. Germline V gene data show CDR1 as KGHSH and CDR2 as LQKENI. V dropped 2 bases and J dropped 1 base, with 9 bases sitting between them. For the CDR3, the DNA is TGTGCCAGCTCACCATCAGCGGGGAGCAATCAGCCCCAGCATTTT. Encoded protein: CASSPSAGSNQPQHF.

This chain connects TRBV6-5 to TRBJ2-7; D may be TRBD2 (5 bases). This CDR3 is 15 amino acids long. The V gene's germline CDR1 is MNHEY and CDR2 SVGAGI. V lost 0 bases and J 6 bases, leaving 15 bases between the germline ends. The CDR3 DNA reads TGTGCCAGCAGTTACTCAGGAGGAGTAGTGATCGAGCAGTACTTC. Translating it yields CASSYSGGVVIEQYF.

This clonotype has more than one count but fewer than ten. J is TRBJ2-7 and V is TRBV7-9; the match to TRBD1 covers 10 bases. V lost 3 bases, J lost 2 bases, and 4 bases stayed unmatched. The CDR3 contains 15 residues. Germline V lookup: CDR1 SEHNR, CDR2 FQNEAQ (reference sequence). The CDR3 spells CASSFGQGETYEQYF. Here the CDR3 DNA reads TGTGCCAGCAGCTTCGGACAGGGGGAGACCTACGAGCAGTACTTC.

The chain has TRBV5-1 and TRBJ2-1, with TRBD1 as a possible D gene (6 bases). Germline V gene data show CDR1 as SGHRS and CDR2 as YFSETQ. This CDR3 spans 12 amino acids. Trimming shortened V by 4 bases and J by 8 bases, and 10 bases separated the two germline ends. CDR3 sequence: CASSTQGHEQFF. CDR3 coding DNA: TGCGCCAGCAGCACACAGGGACATGAGCAGTTCTTC.

This sequence joins TRBV11-1 and TRBJ2-7; D possibly corresponds to TRBD1 (6 bases). V was trimmed by 0 bases and J by 6 bases, leaving 12 bases between them. The CDR3 has 14 amino acids. The V gene's germline CDR1 is SGHAT and CDR2 FQDESV (reference sequence). CDR3 sequence reads: CASSLAPGTTEQYF. The CDR3 DNA follows: TGTGCCAGCAGCTTAGCCCCCGGGACAACCGAGCAGTACTTC.

V usage is TRBV13 and J usage is TRBJ2-3; TRBD2 matches 11 bases. Per germline, CDR1 PRHDT and CDR2 FYEKMQ (reference sequence). The CDR3 runs to 18 residues. J lost 6 bases, V lost 1 base, and 12 bases had no gene match. The CDR3 loop is CASSLATASGRMVDTQYF. In nucleotides, the CDR3 is TGTGCCAGCAGCTTAGCGACGGCTAGCGGGAGGATGGTGGATACGCAGTATTTT.

In this sample, this clonotype turned up a few times. The rearrangement links TRBV7-6 to TRBJ2-7; D might be TRBD1 or TRBD2, each matching 5 bases. The ends were cut back, 5 bases at V and 0 bases at J, with 11 bases in the middle. CDR3 length: 14 residues. CDR1 is SGHVS, CDR2 FNYEAQ, per germline. As DNA, the CDR3 is TGTGCCAGCAGCGACAGAGGGGCCTCCTACGAGCAGTACTTC. Protein sequence: CASSDRGASYEQYF.

V is TRBV28 and J is TRBJ2-5; 14 bases agree with TRBD2. Germline V gives CDR1 MDHEN, CDR2 SYDVKM. This CDR3 is built from 18 residues. V lost 3 bases, J lost 5 bases, and 11 bases stayed unmatched. The DNA of the CDR3 is TGTGCCAGCAGTTTGGGCATGACTAGCGGGAGGGCCCGGGAGACCCAGTACTTC. It translates to CASSLGMTSGRARETQYF.

V and J are TRBV3-1 and TRBJ2-7; the match to TRBD2 covers 9 bases. Trimming removed 4 bases from V and 4 bases from J; junction bases left unmatched: 5. The CDR3 loop spans 14 amino acids. Germline CDR1 is LGHDT and CDR2 is YNNKEL (reference sequence). The CDR3, as DNA: TGTGCCAGCAGCCCATGGACTAGCGCATACGAGCAGTACTTC. Its protein is CASSPWTSAYEQYF.

This clonotype was detected only a few times. V is TRBV19 and J is TRBJ1-6; TRBD1 agrees at 9 bases. Germline values: CDR1 LNHDA, CDR2 SQIVND (reference sequence). There are 15 residues in the CDR3. Trimming at V came to 5 bases and at J to 8 bases, leaving 7 bases not matched to a gene. CDR3 in DNA: TGTGCCAGTAGTCCGGGACAGGGAGGCTATTCACCCCTCCACTTT. Its translation: CASSPGQGGYSPLHF.

This clonotype came up a few times. The chain links TRBV5-5 to TRBJ2-2; D may be TRBD1 (6 bases). CDR1 is SGHKS, CDR2 YYEKEE, per germline (reference sequence). The CDR3 loop spans 15 amino acids. Trimming stripped 3 bases from V and 3 bases from J, with 12 bases between. For the CDR3, the DNA is TGTGCCAGCAGCTGGATAACAGGGCACACCGGGGAGCTGTTTTTT. Protein: CASSWITGHTGELFF.

The V and J genes are TRBV25-1 and TRBJ2-1, with D hard to call. Per germline, CDR1 MGHDK and CDR2 SYGVNS. The V end lost 1 base, the J end lost 8 bases, and 12 bases lay between the germline ends. The CDR3 is 14 amino acids. CDR3 amino acids: CASSELELIYEQFF. The CDR3 nucleotides read TGTGCCAGCAGTGAATTGGAACTAATCTATGAGCAGTTCTTC.

The CDR3 DNA follows: TGCAGTGCTACCCCAGCGAGTCCTCTGGGACGGGTAGGGAATCAGCCCCAGCATTTT. It encodes CSATPASPLGRVGNQPQHF. V usage is TRBV20-1 and J usage is TRBJ1-5; perhaps TRBD1 as D (5 bases). The CDR3 loop spans 19 amino acids. V dropped 4 bases and J dropped 4 bases, with 29 bases sitting between them. CDR1 is DFQATT, CDR2 SNEGSKA, per germline (reference sequence).

In regard to this clonotype: A much larger clone is a single base away; this may be a read error. J is TRBJ1-2 and V is TRBV20-1, with TRBD1 as a possible D gene (5 bases). Per the germline V gene, CDR1 is DFQATT and CDR2 is SNEGSKA (reference sequence). The CDR3 covers 12 residues. V lost 3 bases to trimming and J lost 2 bases, with 7 bases between them. Here the CDR3 DNA reads TGCAGTGCTAGCGAGGGGAACTATGGCTACACCTTC. Translated: CSASEGNYGYTF.

This clonotype has more than one count but fewer than ten. The chain recombines TRBV4-1 with TRBJ2-3; 7 nucleotides line up with TRBD2. The length of the CDR3 is 18 residues. Looked up from germline, CDR1 is MGHRA and CDR2 is YSYEKL. Unmatched junction bases numbered 14, after V lost 3 bases and J lost 2 bases. CDR3 amino acids: CASSHGLLRERPTDTQYF. Written as DNA, the CDR3 is TGCGCCAGCAGCCACGGCCTCTTGCGGGAGAGGCCCACAGATACGCAGTATTTT.

Points on this clonotype: At one end, the junction sequence differs from germline, possibly due to a read error. The rearrangement links TRBV7-6 to TRBJ2-3, with 7 bases lining up with TRBD1. The length of the CDR3 is 15 residues. The V gene's germline CDR1 is SGHVS and CDR2 FNYEAQ. CDR3 in amino acids: CASSLLETDRVGGFF. The CDR3 DNA is TGTGCCAGCAGCTTATTGGAGACCGACAGGGTCGGCGGATTTTTT. Together with reference TRBV7-6 and TRBJ2-3, the CDR3 gives the full variable domain: GAGVSQSPRYKVTKRGQDVALRCDPISGHVSLYWYRQALGQGPEFLTYFNYEAQQDKSGLPNDRFSAERPEGSISTLTIQRTEQRDSAMYRCASSLLETDRVGGFFGPGTRLTVL.

This clonotype was counted only a few times. The chain carries TRBV5-1 and TRBJ2-3; TRBD2 matches at 10 bases. Germline assignment: CDR1 SGHRS and CDR2 YFSETQ. This CDR3 contains 15 residues. After removal of 4 bases from V and 2 bases from J, the junction contained 4 bases not matched to a gene. The CDR3 nucleotides are TGCGCCAGCAGCGGAGGACTAGCGGCCACAGATACGCAGTATTTT. Protein product: CASSGGLAATDTQYF.